A single sample gave rise to the 5 T cell receptor beta chains below, sequenced in a study of cytomegalovirus exposure and HLA in healthy donors. Researchers ran the PCR with 60 Vbeta and 13 Jbeta primers. Sequenced by immunoSEQ multiplex PCR; TCRdb stores in-frame clones only, minus some. The sample shows 120,000 to 150,000 clones, about 80% of them seen only once. The sequenced sample consisted of PBMCs. These receptors all stem from a male donor in good health and CMV-seropositive.

The chain recombines TRBV11-3 with TRBJ2-2, with D possibly matching TRBD2 (5 bases). Trimming pared 6 bases from V and 2 bases from J, leaving 10 bases between. This CDR3 comprises 14 residues. In germline, CDR1 is SGHNT, CDR2 YENEEA. The CDR3 here is CASREADNTGELFF. CDR3 coding DNA: TGTGCCAGCAGGGAGGCAGACAACACCGGGGAGCTGTTTTTT.

This clone was counted between two and nine times. This sequence joins TRBV6-5 and TRBJ1-2; D possibly corresponds to TRBD1 (5 bases). Germline V gene sequence: CDR1 MNHEY, CDR2 SVGAGI. The CDR3 covers 14 residues. With 4 bases removed from V and 7 bases from J, the gap between germline ends came to 16 bases. For the CDR3, the DNA is TGTGCCAGCAGTTCCCCCCCGGGGGGAGGTGGCTACACCTTC. Its translation: CASSSPPGGGGYTF.

The CDR3 DNA is TGTGCCAGCAGTTACCACGAAAAGCTAACAGACGGCTACACCTTC. Protein sequence: CASSYHEKLTDGYTF. The chain combines TRBV6-5 with TRBJ1-2, with no clear D. This CDR3 has 15 residues. Germline V gives CDR1 MNHEY, CDR2 SVGAGI. Trimming cost V 2 bases and J 8 bases, with 18 bases left between them.

The rearrangement uses TRBV4-3 and TRBJ2-3; 9 nucleotides line up with TRBD2. Trimming took 1 base from V and 6 from J; bases not matched to a gene: 8. Germline CDR1 is LGHNA and CDR2 is YSLEER. There are 16 residues in the CDR3. Here the CDR3 reads CASSQGAGGPEDTQYF. The CDR3 DNA reads TGCGCCAGCAGCCAAGGGGCGGGAGGGCCTGAGGATACGCAGTATTTT.

This clone was seen only a few times. J is TRBJ1-6 and V is TRBV6-5; 10 nucleotides match TRBD1. Looked up from germline, CDR1 is MNHEY and CDR2 is SVGAGI. V lost 6 bases, J lost 7 bases, and 3 bases stayed unmatched. The CDR3 totals 14 residues. The CDR3 loop is CASRDRGNNSPLHF. Written as DNA, the CDR3 is TGTGCCAGCAGGGACAGGGGGAACAATTCACCCCTCCACTTT.